The clone carrying this T cell receptor (beta chain) was counted only a few times. Antigen unknown. This CDR3 spans 15 amino acids. Trimming cost V 3 bases and J 2 bases, with 13 bases left between them. The sample comes from a study of T cells after yellow fever vaccination. The study, taken as a whole, reports: Some clonotypes were seen in both the CD4 and the CD8 compartments. These made up a small share and likely arose from convergent recombination. Weaker overall, the secondary response nonetheless peaked faster (day 5 versus 15). In post-booster samples, most primary-vaccination clones reappeared (about 95% CD4, roughly 90% CD8).

A process of 5'RACE template switching, which added a universal primer site and UMIs, was used to make TCR cDNA. TCRdb analysed the 5' RACE reads with MiXCR anew, one entry per CDR3 protein. The sample holds 450,000 to 550,000 distinct CDR3 sequences; around 21% are singletons and the top ten take roughly an eighth. Material: PBMCs, obtained 15 days after the yellow fever booster vaccination. The genes are TRBV12-3 or TRBV12-4 and TRBJ1-1, with D possibly TRBD1 on 6 matching bases. The sequence was collected from a man aged 30-40 years who received the YFV17D yellow fever vaccine. The DNA of the CDR3 is TGTGCCAGCAGTTTCTCCGAGACAGGAAACACTGAAGCTTTCTTT. This encodes CASSFSETGNTEAFF.